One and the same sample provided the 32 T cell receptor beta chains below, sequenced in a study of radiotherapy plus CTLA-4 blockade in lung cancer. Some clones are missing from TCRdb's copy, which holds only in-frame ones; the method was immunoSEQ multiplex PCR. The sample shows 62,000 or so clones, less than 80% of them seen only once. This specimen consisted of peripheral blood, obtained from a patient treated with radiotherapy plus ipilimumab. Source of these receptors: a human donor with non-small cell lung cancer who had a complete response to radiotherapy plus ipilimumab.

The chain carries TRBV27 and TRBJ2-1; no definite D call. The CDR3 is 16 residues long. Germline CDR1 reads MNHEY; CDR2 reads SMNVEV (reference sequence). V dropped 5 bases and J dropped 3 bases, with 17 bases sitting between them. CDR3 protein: CASSPFRGIIYNEQFF. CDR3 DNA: TGTGCCAGCAGTCCCTTTCGTGGGATTATCTACAATGAGCAGTTCTTC.

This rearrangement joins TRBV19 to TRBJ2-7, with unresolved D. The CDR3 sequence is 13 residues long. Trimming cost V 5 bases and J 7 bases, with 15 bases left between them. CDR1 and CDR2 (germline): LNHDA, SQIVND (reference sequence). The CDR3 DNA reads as TGTGCCAGTAGTCCACCAAATGGGTGGGAGCAGTACTTC. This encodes CASSPPNGWEQYF. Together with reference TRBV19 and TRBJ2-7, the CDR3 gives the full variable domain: DGGITQSPKYLFRKEGQNVTLSCEQNLNHDAMYWYRQDPGQGLRLIYYSQIVNDFQKGDIAEGYSVSREKKESFPLTVTSAQKNPTAFYLCASSPPNGWEQYFGPGTRLTVT.

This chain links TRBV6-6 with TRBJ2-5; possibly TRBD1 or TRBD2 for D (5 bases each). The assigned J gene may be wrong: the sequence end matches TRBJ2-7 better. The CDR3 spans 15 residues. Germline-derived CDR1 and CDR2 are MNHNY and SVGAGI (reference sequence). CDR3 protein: CASSYNWDGNYEQYF. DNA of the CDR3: TGTGCCAGCAGTTACAACTGGGACGGAAACTACGAGCAGTACTTC.

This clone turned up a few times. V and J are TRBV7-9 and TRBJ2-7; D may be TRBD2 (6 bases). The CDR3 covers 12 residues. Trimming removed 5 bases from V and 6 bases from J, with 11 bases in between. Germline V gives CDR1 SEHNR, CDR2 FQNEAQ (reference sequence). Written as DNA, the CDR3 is TGTGCCAGCAGCCCGCGACTAGGCGAGCAGTACTTC. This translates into CASSPRLGEQYF.

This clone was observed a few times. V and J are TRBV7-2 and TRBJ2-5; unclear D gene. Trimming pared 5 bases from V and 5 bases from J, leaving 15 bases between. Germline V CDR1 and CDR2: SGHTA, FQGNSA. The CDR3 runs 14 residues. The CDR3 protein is CASSPHAMGETQYF. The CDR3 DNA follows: TGTGCCAGCAGCCCCCACGCCATGGGTGAGACCCAGTACTTC.

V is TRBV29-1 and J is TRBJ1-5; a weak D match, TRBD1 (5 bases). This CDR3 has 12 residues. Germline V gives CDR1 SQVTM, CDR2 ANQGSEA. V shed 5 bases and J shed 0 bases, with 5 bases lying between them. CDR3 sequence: CSVQGSNQPQHF. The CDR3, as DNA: TGCAGCGTTCAGGGTAGCAATCAGCCCCAGCATTTT.

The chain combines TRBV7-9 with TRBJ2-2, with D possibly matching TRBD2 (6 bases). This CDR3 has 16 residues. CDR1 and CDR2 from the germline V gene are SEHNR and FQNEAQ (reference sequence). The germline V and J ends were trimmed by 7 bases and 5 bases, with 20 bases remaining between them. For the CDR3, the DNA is TGTGCCAGCACCATTAGCGGTGCCCGGTCAACCGGGGAGCTGTTTTTT. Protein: CASTISGARSTGELFF.

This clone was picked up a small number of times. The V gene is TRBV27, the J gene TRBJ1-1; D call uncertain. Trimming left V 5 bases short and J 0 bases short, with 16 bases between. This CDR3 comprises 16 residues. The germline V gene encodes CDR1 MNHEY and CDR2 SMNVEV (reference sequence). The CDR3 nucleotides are TGTGCCAGCAGTCCATTGACACTCTTTCTGAACACTGAAGCTTTCTTT. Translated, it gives CASSPLTLFLNTEAFF.

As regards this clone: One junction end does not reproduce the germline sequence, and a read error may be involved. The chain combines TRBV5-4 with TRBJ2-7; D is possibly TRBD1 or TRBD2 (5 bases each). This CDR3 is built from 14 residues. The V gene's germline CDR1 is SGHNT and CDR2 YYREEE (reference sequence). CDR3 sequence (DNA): TGCGCCAGCAGCCAAGAGCAGGGACCCTACGAGCAGTACTTC. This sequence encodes CASSQEQGPYEQYF.

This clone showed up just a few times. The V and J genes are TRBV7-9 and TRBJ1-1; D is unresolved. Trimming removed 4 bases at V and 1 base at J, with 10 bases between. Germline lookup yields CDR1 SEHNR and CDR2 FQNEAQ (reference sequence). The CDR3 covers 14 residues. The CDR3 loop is CASSWKRRNTEAFF. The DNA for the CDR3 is TGTGCCAGCAGCTGGAAACGGAGGAACACTGAAGCTTTCTTT.

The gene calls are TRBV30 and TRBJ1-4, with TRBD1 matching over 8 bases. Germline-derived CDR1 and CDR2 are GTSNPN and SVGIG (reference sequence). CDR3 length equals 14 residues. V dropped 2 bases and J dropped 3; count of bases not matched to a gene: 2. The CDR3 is CAWSHRGSNEKLFF. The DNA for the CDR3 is TGTGCCTGGAGTCACAGGGGGTCTAATGAAAAACTGTTTTTT. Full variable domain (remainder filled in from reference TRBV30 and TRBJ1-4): SQTIHQWPATLVQPVGSPLSLECTVEGTSNPNLYWYRQAAGRGLQLLFYSVGIGQISSEVPQNLSASRPQDRQFILSSKKLLLSDSGFYLCAWSHRGSNEKLFFGSGTQLSVL.

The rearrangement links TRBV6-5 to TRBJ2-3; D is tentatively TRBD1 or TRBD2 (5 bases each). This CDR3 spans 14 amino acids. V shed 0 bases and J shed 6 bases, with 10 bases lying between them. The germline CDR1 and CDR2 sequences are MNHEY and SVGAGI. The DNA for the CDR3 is TGTGCCAGCAGTTACTCGGGGGTAACCGATACGCAGTATTTT. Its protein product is CASSYSGVTDTQYF.

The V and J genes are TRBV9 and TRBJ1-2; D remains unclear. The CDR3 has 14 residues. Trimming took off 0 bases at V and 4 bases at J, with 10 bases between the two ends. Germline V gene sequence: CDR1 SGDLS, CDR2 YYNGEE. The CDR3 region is CASSVDAGGYGYTF. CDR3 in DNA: TGTGCCAGCAGCGTAGACGCAGGAGGCTATGGCTACACCTTC.

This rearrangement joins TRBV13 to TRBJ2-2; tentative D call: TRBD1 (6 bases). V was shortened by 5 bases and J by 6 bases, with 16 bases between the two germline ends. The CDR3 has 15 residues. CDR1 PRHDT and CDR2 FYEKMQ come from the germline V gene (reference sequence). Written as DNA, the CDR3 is TGTGCCAGCAGCCCCCGGGACAATCGCCCCGGGGAGCTGTTTTTT. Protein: CASSPRDNRPGELFF.

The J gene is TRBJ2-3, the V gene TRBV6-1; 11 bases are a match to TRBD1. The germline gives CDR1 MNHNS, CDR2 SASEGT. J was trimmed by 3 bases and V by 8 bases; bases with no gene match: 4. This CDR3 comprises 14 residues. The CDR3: CASPDRGRTDTQYF. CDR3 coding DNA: TGTGCCAGCCCGGACAGGGGGCGGACAGATACGCAGTATTTT.

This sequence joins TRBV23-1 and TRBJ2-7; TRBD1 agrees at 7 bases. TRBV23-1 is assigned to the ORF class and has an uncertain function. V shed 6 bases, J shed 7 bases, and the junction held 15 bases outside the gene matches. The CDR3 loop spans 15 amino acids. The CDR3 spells CASRGRGLWAGEQYF. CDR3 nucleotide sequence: TGCGCCAGCAGGGGTAGGGGGCTCTGGGCTGGGGAGCAGTACTTC.

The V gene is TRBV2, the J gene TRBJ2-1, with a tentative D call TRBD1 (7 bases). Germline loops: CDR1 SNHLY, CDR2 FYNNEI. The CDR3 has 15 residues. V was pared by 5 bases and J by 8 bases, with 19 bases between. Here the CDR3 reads CASSLGGQRIDEQFF. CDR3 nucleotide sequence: TGTGCCAGCAGTCTGGGGGGACAGAGGATCGATGAGCAGTTCTTC.

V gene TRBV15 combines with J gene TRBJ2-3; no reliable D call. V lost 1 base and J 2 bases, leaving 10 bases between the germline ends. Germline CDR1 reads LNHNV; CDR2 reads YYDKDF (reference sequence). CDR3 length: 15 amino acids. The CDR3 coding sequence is TGTGCCACCAGCAGAGCTGGGTTCTTCACAGATACGCAGTATTTT. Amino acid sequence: CATSRAGFFTDTQYF. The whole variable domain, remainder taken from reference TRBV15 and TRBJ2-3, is DAMVIQNPRYQVTQFGKPVTLSCSQTLNHNVMYWYQQKSSQAPKLLFHYYDKDFNNEADTPDNFQSRRPNTSFCFLDIRSPGLGDTAMYLCATSRAGFFTDTQYFGPGTRLTVL.

The CDR3 sequence is CASSPSGGTGVDIQYF. The CDR3, as DNA: TGCGCCAGCAGCCCCTCGGGTGGGACAGGGGTGGACATTCAGTACTTC. The chain uses TRBV5-1 and TRBJ2-4, with 10 bases that match TRBD1. The CDR3 runs to 16 residues. V trimming: 4 bases; J trimming: 8 bases; junction bases outside the gene matches: 12. Per the germline V gene, CDR1 is SGHRS and CDR2 is YFSETQ.

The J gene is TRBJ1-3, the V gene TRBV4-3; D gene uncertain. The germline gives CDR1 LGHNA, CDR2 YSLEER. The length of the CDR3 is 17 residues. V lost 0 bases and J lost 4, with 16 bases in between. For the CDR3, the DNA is TGCGCCAGCAGCCAAGATCCAGCTCGGGCATTCGGAAACACCATATATTTT. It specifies CASSQDPARAFGNTIYF.

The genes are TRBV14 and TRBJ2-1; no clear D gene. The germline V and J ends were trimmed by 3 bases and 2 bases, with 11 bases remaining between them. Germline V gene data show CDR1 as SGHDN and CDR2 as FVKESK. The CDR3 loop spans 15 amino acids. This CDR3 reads CASSHRQGAYNEQFF. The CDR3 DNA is TGTGCCAGCAGCCATAGGCAAGGAGCCTACAATGAGCAGTTCTTC.

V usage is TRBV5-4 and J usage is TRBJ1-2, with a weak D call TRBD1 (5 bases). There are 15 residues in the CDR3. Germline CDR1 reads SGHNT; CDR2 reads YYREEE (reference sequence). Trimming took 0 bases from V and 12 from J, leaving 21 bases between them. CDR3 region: CASSLVPWQGGTNTF. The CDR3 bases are TGTGCCAGCAGCTTGGTTCCGTGGCAGGGCGGTACTAACACCTTC.

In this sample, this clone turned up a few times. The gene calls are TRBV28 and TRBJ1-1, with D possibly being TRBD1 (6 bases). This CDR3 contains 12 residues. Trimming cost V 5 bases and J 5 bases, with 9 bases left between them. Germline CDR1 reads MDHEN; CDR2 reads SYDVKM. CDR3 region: CASSLQGTEAFF. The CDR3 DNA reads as TGTGCCAGCAGTCTACAGGGAACTGAAGCTTTCTTT.

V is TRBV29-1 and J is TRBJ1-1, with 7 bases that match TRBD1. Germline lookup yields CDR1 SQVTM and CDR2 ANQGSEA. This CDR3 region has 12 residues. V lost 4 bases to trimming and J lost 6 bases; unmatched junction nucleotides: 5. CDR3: CSVGPRGAEAFF. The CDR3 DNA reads TGCAGCGTTGGGCCCAGGGGGGCTGAAGCTTTCTTT. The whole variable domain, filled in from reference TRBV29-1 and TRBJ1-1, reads SAVISQKPSRDICQRGTSLTIQCQVDSQVTMMFWYRQQPGQSLTLIATANQGSEATYESGFVIDKFPISRPNLTFSTLTVSNMSPEDSSIYLCSVGPRGAEAFFGQGTRLTVV.

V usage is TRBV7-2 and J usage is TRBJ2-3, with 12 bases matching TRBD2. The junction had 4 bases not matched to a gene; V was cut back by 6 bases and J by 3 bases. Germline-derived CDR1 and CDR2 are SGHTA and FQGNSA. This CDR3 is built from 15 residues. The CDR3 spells CASRQTSGRTDTQYF. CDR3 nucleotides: TGTGCCAGCAGACAAACTAGCGGGAGGACAGATACGCAGTATTTT.

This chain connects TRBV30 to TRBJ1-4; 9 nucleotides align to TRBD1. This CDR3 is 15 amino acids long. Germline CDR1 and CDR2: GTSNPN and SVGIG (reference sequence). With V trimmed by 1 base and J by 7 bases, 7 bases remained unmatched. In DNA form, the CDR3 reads TGTGCCTGGAGTGGGGACAGGGCGAGGGGTGAAAAACTGTTTTTT. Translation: CAWSGDRARGEKLFF.

For the CDR3, the DNA is TGTGCCAGCAGTCCCCACTCAGGGCTCAGCCTAGCTTTCTTT. It codes for CASSPHSGLSLAFF. The V and J genes are TRBV27 and TRBJ1-1, with a possible D match to TRBD1 (5 bases). CDR3 length: 14 residues. CDR1 and CDR2 (germline): MNHEY, SMNVEV (reference sequence). Trimming removed 5 bases from V and 10 bases from J, with 20 bases in between.

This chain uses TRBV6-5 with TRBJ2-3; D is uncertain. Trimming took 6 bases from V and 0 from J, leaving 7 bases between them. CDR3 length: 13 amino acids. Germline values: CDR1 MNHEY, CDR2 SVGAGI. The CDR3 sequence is CASRVPSTDTQYF. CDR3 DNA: TGTGCCAGCAGGGTTCCTAGCACAGATACGCAGTATTTT.

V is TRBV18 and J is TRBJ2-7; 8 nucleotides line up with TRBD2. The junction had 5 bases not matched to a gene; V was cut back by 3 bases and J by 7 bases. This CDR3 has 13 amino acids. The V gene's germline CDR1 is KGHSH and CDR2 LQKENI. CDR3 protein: CASSPRREEEQYV. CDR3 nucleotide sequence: TGTGCCAGCTCACCTAGGCGGGAGGAGGAGCAGTACGTC.

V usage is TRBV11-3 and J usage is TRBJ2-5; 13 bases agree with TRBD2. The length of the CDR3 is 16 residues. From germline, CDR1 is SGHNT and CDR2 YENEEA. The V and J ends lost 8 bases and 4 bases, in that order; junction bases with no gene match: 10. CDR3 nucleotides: TGTGCCAGCGGGAGGACTAGCGGGAGCCGGGTAGAGACCCAGTACTTC. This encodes CASGRTSGSRVETQYF.

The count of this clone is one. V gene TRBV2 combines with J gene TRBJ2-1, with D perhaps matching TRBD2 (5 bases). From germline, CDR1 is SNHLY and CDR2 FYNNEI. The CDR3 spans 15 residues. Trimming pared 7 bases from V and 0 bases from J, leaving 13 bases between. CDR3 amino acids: CASMERRSSYNEQFF. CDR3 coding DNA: TGTGCCAGCATGGAGCGGAGGAGCTCCTACAATGAGCAGTTCTTC.

CDR3 residues: CASSSVRGFTEAFF. The CDR3 bases are TGTGCCAGCAGCTCTGTTCGGGGGTTCACTGAAGCTTTCTTT. The chain is built from TRBV11-2 and TRBJ1-1; tentatively, D is TRBD1 (5 bases). Germline values: CDR1 SGHAT, CDR2 FQNNGV. CDR3 size: 14 residues. V was cut by 4 bases and J by 4 bases, with 13 bases left in between.